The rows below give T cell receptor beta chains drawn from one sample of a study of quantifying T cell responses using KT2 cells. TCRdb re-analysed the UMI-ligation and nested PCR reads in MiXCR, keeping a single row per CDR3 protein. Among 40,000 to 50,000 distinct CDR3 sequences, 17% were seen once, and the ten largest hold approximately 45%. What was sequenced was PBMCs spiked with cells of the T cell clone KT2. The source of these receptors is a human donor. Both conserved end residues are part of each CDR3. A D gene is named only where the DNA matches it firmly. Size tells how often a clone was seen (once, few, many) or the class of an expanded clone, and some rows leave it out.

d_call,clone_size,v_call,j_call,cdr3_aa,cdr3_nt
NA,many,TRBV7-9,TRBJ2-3,CASSLVGDTQYF,TGTGCCAGCAGCTTAGTAGGGGATACGCAGTATTTT
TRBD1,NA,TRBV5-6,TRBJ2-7,CASSLGGQRDREQYF,TGTGCCAGCAGCTTGGGGGGACAGAGAGATCGGGAGCAGTACTTC
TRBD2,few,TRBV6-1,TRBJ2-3,CASSEILAGGTDTQYF,TGTGCCAGCAGTGAAATCCTAGCGGGTGGCACAGATACGCAGTATTTT
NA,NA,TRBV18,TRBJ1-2,CASSPGTDSNYGYTF,TGTGCCAGCTCACCTGGGACGGATTCTAACTATGGCTACACCTTC
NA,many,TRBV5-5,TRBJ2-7,CASSLFVGGSYEQYF,TGTGCCAGCAGCTTGTTTGTGGGAGGCTCCTACGAGCAGTACTTC
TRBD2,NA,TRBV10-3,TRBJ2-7,CAISEYPSGTSDEQYF,TGTGCCATCAGTGAGTACCCCAGCGGGACGTCCGACGAGCAGTACTTC
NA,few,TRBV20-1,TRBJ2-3,CSAEYTDTQYF,TGCAGTGCAGAATACACAGATACGCAGTATTTT
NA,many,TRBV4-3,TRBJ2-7,CASSQDSYGEQYF,TGCGCCAGCAGCCAAGATTCTTATGGGGAGCAGTACTTC
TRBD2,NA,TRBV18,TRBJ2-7,CASSPASGAYEQYF,TGTGCCAGCTCACCGGCTAGCGGGGCCTACGAGCAGTACTTC
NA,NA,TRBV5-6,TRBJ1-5,CASSLAPADQPQHF,TGTGCCAGCAGCTTGGCGCCAGCCGATCAGCCCCAGCATTTT
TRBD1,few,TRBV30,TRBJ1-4,CAWNSGQGTNEKLFF,TGTGCCTGGAACAGTGGACAGGGAACTAATGAAAAACTGTTTTTT
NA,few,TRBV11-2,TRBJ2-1,CASRGFGNREGEQFF,TGTGCCAGCAGGGGATTCGGGAACAGGGAGGGTGAGCAGTTCTTC
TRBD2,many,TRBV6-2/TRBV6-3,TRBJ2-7,CASSQTGREVSRQYF,TGTGCCAGCAGCCAAACCGGGCGGGAGGTTTCAAGGCAGTACTTC
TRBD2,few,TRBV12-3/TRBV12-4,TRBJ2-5,CASSLSHGGGPQYF,TGTGCCAGCAGTTTATCTCACGGGGGGGGTCCCCAGTACTTC
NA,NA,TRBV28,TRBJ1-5,CASSFIWGRNQPQHF,TGTGCCAGCAGCTTTATATGGGGTAGGAATCAGCCCCAGCATTTT
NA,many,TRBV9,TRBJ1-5,CASSVETRGPQHF,TGTGCCAGCAGCGTAGAAACGCGGGGACCCCAGCATTTT
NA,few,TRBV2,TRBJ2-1,CASSGVYTSYNEQFF,TGTGCCAGCAGTGGAGTGTACACATCCTACAATGAGCAGTTCTTC
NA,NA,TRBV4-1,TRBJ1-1,CASSQDRSGIEAFF,TGCGCCAGCAGCCAAGATAGGTCGGGCATTGAAGCTTTCTTT
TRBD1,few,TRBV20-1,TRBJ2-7,CSATGGTGATSYEQYF,TGCAGTGCCACCGGAGGGACAGGGGCGACCTCCTACGAGCAGTACTTC
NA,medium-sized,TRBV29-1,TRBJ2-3,CSVPIGDTQYF,TGCAGCGTTCCGATTGGAGATACGCAGTATTTT
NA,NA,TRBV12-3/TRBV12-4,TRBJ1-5,CASSLVGQPQHF,TGTGCCAGCAGTTTAGTAGGTCAGCCCCAGCATTTT
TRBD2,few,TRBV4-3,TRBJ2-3,CASSQVAGPLTDTQYF,TGCGCCAGCAGCCAAGTAGCGGGTCCGCTCACAGATACGCAGTATTTT
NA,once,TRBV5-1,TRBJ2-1,CASSFSLRGFSYNEQFF,TGCGCCAGCAGCTTTTCCCTGAGAGGTTTCTCCTACAATGAGCAGTTCTTC
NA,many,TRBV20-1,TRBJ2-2,CSARLYTGELFF,TGCAGTGCTAGACTTTACACCGGGGAGCTGTTTTTT
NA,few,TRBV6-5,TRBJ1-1,CASRQPGLLNEAFF,TGTGCCAGCCGACAGCCGGGACTACTAAATGAAGCTTTCTTT
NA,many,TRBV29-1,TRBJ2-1,CSVFSRGSYNEQFF,TGCAGCGTTTTTTCCCGGGGGTCCTACAATGAGCAGTTCTTC
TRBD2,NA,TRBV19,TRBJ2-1,CASMRTSAHNEQFF,TGTGCCAGTATGAGGACTAGCGCGCACAATGAGCAGTTCTTC
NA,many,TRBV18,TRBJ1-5,CASSPPLGQVSNQPQHF,TGTGCCAGCTCACCACCATTAGGCCAGGTTAGCAATCAGCCCCAGCATTTT
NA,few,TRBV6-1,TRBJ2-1,CASSANSDEQFF,TGTGCCAGCAGCGCAAACTCGGATGAGCAGTTCTTC
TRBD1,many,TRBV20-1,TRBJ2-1,CSARVDRAYNEQFF,TGCAGTGCTAGAGTGGACAGGGCTTACAATGAGCAGTTCTTC
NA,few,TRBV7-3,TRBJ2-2,CASSSQGSGELFF,TGTGCCAGCAGCTCCCAGGGGTCCGGGGAGCTGTTTTTT
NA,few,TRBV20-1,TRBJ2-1,CSARSGGSTYNEQFF,TGCAGTGCTAGGTCGGGCGGGTCAACTTACAATGAGCAGTTCTTC
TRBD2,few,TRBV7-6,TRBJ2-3,CASSLSLAGGGRDTQYF,TGTGCCAGCAGCTTATCCCTAGCGGGGGGCGGCAGAGATACGCAGTATTTT
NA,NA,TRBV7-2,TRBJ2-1,CASSLVQGMGGNEQFF,TGTGCCAGCAGCTTAGTACAGGGAATGGGAGGCAATGAGCAGTTCTTC
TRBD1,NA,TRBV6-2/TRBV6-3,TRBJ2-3,CASSMTGMGTDTQYF,TGTGCCAGCAGTATGACAGGGATGGGCACAGATACGCAGTATTTT
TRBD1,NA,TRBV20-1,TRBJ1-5,CSARTGTGLNQPQHF,TGCAGTGCTAGGACCGGGACAGGGCTGAATCAGCCCCAGCATTTT
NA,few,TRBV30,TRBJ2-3,CAWSPGRDVTQYF,TGTGCCTGGAGTCCTGGCAGGGATGTTACGCAGTATTTT
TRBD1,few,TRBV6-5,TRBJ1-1,CASSYDRGTEAFF,TGTGCCAGCAGTTATGACAGGGGCACTGAAGCTTTCTTT
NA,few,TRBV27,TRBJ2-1,CASSSPSRDGNEQFF,TGTGCCAGCAGTTCCCCGTCCCGGGACGGCAATGAGCAGTTCTTC
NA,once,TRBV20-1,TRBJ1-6,CSAGKTVDNSPLHF,TGCAGTGCTGGGAAGACAGTAGATAATTCACCCCTCCACTTT
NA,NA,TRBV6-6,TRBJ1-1,CASSLNRAGIEAFF,TGTGCCAGCAGTCTTAATAGGGCTGGGATAGAAGCTTTCTTT
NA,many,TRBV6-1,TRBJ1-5,CASSESRGGMHF,TGTGCCAGCAGTGAATCGAGAGGGGGTATGCATTTT
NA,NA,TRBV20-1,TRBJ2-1,CSAQTGTLYNEQFF,TGCAGTGCACAGACCGGGACACTGTACAATGAGCAGTTCTTC
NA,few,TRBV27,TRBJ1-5,CASGRNNQPQHF,TGTGCCAGCGGACGGAACAATCAGCCCCAGCATTTT
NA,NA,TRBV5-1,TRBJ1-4,CASCREINEKLFF,TGCGCCAGCTGCCGGGAGATCAATGAAAAACTGTTTTTT
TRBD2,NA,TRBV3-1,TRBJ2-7,CASSPRRIAGLAYEQYF,TGTGCCAGCAGCCCAAGGAGGATAGCGGGGCTAGCCTACGAGCAGTACTTC
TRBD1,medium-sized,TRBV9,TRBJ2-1,CASSATGATYNEQFF,TGTGCCAGCAGCGCGACAGGGGCGACCTACAATGAGCAGTTCTTC
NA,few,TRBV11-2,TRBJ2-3,CASSPGHPTDTQYF,TGTGCCAGCAGCCCGGGACACCCCACAGATACGCAGTATTTT